Listed below are T cell receptor beta chains from one sample, sequenced in a study of blood T cell repertoires in COVID-19. The repertoire was sequenced with immunoSEQ multiplex PCR; TCRdb's copy has only in-frame clones and lacks some. The table has some 110,000 clones, 85% seen once. The material sequenced was peripheral blood. Source of these receptors: a woman older than 75 with COVID-19, enrolled during active disease. The CDR3 runs from the conserved cysteine through the conserved F or W. The D gene is left open where the match is weak.

>TRBD1|TRBJ2-3|TRBV6-1
CASSENTGVTDTQYF
>.|TRBJ1-5|TRBV3-1/TRBV3-2
CASSQGIANQPQHF
>.|TRBJ2-5|TRBV12-2
CASRSGTDQETQYF
>.|TRBJ2-1|TRBV28
CASNPSRGALRDEQFF
>.|TRBJ2-1|TRBV6-5
CASSYSREPYNEQFF
>TRBD1|TRBJ2-3|TRBV7-8
CASGVRQGLGPDTQYF
>.|TRBJ2-1|TRBV2
CASSESGTSYNEQFF
>.|TRBJ1-1|TRBV5-4
CASSSSKTGSYTEAFF
>TRBD1|TRBJ1-1|TRBV2
CASSIQGIGTEAFF
>.|TRBJ1-4|TRBV18
CASSNQGIQAELFF
>TRBD2|TRBJ2-1|TRBV24-1
CATSDSISGSATEQFF
>.|TRBJ2-7|TRBV4-1
CASSQDPGLYEQYF
>.|TRBJ1-3|TRBV10-3
CAISERQAPNTIYF
>TRBD1|TRBJ2-6|TRBV6-2/TRBV6-3
CASSTPGTGVFSGANVLTF
>TRBD1|TRBJ2-5|TRBV5-4
CASSWDRGLQETQYF
>.|TRBJ2-3|TRBV6-5
CASGAWGYTQYF
>.|TRBJ1-2|TRBV28
CASSLEGRGYTF
>.|TRBJ1-5|TRBV7-8
CASSLVGAGSNQPQHF
>TRBD2|TRBJ2-2|TRBV18
CASSSSGTNTGELFF
>TRBD1|TRBJ2-5|TRBV5-4
CASSLRSGTGQETQYF
>.|TRBJ1-3|TRBV7-7
CASSLVAGAGNTIYF
>.|TRBJ2-7|TRBV7-2
CASGNLYEQYF
>.|TRBJ1-2|TRBV19
CASGSGYGYTF
>.|TRBJ2-7|TRBV4-1
CASSHADYRGSYEQYF
>.|TRBJ1-1|TRBV28
CASSLGLGAFF
>TRBD1|TRBJ2-1|TRBV27
CASRTGTGSYNEQFF
>TRBD2|TRBJ2-1|TRBV11-2
CASSLALAGGVSGNEQFF
>.|TRBJ1-1|TRBV29-1
CSAWGQLNTEAFF
>.|TRBJ1-6|TRBV9
CASSAQRNSPLHF
>.|TRBJ2-1|TRBV6-2/TRBV6-3
CASSYLGLRDNEQFF
>TRBD2|TRBJ2-7|TRBV20-1
CSASSGGHEQYF
>.|TRBJ2-1|TRBV2
CASSDLAGIYNEQFF
>.|TRBJ1-2|TRBV6-5
CASSSSTGGRGYTF
>.|TRBJ2-1|TRBV27
CASSLSPALFTYNEQFF
>.|TRBJ2-1|TRBV6-1
CASSPRSYNEQFF
>.|TRBJ1-5|TRBV7-5
CARRPPTVCNQPQHF
>TRBD2|TRBJ2-3|TRBV5-4
CASSPSGIITDTQYF
>TRBD2|TRBJ2-3|TRBV4-3
CASSPAGGRGDTQYF
>.|TRBJ2-1|TRBV27
CASSLGRQINEQFF
>.|TRBJ2-2|TRBV28
CASTSEGELFF
>TRBD2|TRBJ2-5|TRBV2
CASSEMGLDIETQYF
>.|TRBJ1-3|TRBV6-5
CASSPPPGAGNTIYF
>.|TRBJ1-1|TRBV6-5
CASSRQWGTEAFF
>.|TRBJ1-5|TRBV3-1/TRBV3-2
CASSQSGVQPQHF
>.|TRBJ2-2|TRBV2
CASATGPGELFF
>TRBD2|TRBJ2-1|TRBV29-1
CSVEETSVWDEQFF
>TRBD1|TRBJ2-5|TRBV5-1
CASSRWDSQETQYF
>TRBD2|TRBJ2-5|TRBV7-2
CASSQRRSALAEQETQYF
>TRBD1|TRBJ2-5|TRBV28
CASRDTGAAKTQYF